This TCR beta chain stems from a study of identical twins. Study-level points and caveats: Diverse VJ usage suggested most zero-insertion clonotypes were not invariant T cells. In monozygotic twins, models underestimated the sharing of out-of-frame TCR alpha.

TCRdb re-derived calls from the 5' RACE reads in MiXCR, one entry per CDR3 protein. This table holds about 810,000 distinct CDR3 sequences, approximately 13% found once. A word on this clonotype: What it binds is not known.

The CDR3 has 15 residues. The J segment lost 9 bases and the V segment lost 7 bases, leaving 15 bases of the junction unmatched. Per germline, CDR1 SNHLY and CDR2 FYNNEI. Another study also made use of these data, one on yellow fever vaccine responses in identical twins.

The sequenced material came from PBMCs. The V and J genes are TRBV2 and TRBJ2-1; 7 bases align to TRBD1. This TCR was sampled from a woman aged 18-29 years in good health. The CDR3 here is CASIGDRAFDGEQFF. CDR3 coding DNA: TGTGCCAGCATAGGTGACAGGGCCTTTGACGGTGAGCAGTTCTTC. The full variable domain, rest sourced from reference TRBV2 and TRBJ2-1, is EPEVTQTPSHQVTQMGQEVILRCVPISNHLYFYWYRQILGQKVEFLVSFYNNEISEKSEIFDDQFSVERPDGSNFTLKIRSTKLEDSAMYFCASIGDRAFDGEQFFGPGTRLTVL.